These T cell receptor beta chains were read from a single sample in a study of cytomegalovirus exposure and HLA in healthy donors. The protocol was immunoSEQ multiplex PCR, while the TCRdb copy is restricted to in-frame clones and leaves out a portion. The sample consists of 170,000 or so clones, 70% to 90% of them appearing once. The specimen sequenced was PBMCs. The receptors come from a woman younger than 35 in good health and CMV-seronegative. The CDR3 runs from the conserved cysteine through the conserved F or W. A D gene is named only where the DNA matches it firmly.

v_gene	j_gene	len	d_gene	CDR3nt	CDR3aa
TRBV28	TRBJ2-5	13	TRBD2	TGTGCCAGCAGCCCCTCGGGAGGGGAGACCCAGTACTTC	CASSPSGGETQYF
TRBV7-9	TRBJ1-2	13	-	TGTGCCAGCAGCGCGCAGGGTATCTCGGGCTACACCTTC	CASSAQGISGYTF
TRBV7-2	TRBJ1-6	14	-	TGTGCCAGCAGCCCGACAGGCTCTAATTCACCCCTCCACTTT	CASSPTGSNSPLHF
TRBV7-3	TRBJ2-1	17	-	TGTGCCAGCAGCCCCCGGCCCCTCCAGCGCCCATACAATGAGCAGTTCTTC	CASSPRPLQRPYNEQFF
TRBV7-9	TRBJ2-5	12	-	TGTGCCAGCAGCTTAGTCCTAGAGACCCAGTACTTC	CASSLVLETQYF
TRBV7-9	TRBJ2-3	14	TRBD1	TGTGCCAGCAGCTTAGGAATGGACAGGGATACGCAGTATTTT	CASSLGMDRDTQYF
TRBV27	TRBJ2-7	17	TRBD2	TGTGCCAGCAGTTTACGCCCCAGCGGGGGTCCCTCCTACGAGCAGTACTTC	CASSLRPSGGPSYEQYF
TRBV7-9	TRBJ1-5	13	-	TGTGCCAGCAGCTATGAGGGAAGTCAGCCCCAGCATTTT	CASSYEGSQPQHF
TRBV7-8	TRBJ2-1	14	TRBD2	TGTGCCAGCAGCATCGGACTAGCAAGCAATGAGCAGTTCTTC	CASSIGLASNEQFF
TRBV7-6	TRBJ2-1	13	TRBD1	TGTGCCAGCAGCTTAGGGGTGAGGGACAGGGGGTTCTTC	CASSLGVRDRGFF